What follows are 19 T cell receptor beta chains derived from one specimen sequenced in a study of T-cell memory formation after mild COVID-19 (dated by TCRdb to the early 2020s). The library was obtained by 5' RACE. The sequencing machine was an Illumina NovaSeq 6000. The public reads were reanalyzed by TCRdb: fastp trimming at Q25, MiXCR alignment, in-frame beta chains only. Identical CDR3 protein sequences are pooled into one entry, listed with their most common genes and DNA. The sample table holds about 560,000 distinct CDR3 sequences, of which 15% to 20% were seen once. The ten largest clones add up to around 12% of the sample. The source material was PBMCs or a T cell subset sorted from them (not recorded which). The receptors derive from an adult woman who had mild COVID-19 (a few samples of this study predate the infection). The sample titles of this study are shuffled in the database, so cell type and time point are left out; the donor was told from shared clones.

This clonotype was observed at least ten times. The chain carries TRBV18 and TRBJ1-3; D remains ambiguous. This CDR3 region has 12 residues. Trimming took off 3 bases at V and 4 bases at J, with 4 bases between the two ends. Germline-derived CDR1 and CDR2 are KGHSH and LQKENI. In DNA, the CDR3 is TGTGCCAGCTCACCGGGGGGAAACACCATATATTTT. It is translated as CASSPGGNTIYF.

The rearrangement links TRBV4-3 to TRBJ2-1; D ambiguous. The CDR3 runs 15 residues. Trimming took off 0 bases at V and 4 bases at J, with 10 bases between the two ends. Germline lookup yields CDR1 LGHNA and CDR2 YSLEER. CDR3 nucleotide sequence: TGCGCCAGCAGCCAAGAACTCGCGCTGTACAATGAGCAGTTCTTC. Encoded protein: CASSQELALYNEQFF.

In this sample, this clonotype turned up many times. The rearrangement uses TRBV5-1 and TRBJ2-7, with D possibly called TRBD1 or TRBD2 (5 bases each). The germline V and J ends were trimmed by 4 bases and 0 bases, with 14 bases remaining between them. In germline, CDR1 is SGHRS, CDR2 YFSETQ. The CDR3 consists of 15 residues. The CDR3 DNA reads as TGCGCCAGCAGCCCTCAGGGTGGGAGCTCCTACGAGCAGTACTTC. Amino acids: CASSPQGGSSYEQYF.

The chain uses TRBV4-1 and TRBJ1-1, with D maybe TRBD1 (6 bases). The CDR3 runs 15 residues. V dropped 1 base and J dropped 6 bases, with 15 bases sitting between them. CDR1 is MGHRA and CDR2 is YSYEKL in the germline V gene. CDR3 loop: CASSQGMGGAPEAFF. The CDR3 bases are TGCGCCAGCAGCCAAGGCATGGGGGGGGCCCCTGAAGCTTTCTTT.

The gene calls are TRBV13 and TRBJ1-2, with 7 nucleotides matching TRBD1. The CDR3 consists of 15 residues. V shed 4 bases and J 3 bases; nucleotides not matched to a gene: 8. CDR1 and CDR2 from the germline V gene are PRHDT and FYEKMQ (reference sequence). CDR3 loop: CASSYRQGGDYGYTF. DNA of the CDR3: TGTGCCAGCAGCTACAGACAGGGAGGTGACTATGGCTACACCTTC.

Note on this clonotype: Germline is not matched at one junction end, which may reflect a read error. CDR3 in amino acids: CASSSLTDTQPIF. DNA of the CDR3: TGCGCCAGCAGCTCCTTGACAGATACCCAGCCGATCTTC. V gene TRBV5-1 combines with J gene TRBJ2-1, with D possibly being TRBD1 (5 bases). The CDR3 contains 13 residues. CDR1 and CDR2 (germline): SGHRS, YFSETQ.

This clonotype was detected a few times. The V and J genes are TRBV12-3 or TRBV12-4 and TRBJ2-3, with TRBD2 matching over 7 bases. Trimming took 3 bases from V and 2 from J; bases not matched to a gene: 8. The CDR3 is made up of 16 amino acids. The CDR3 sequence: CASSFGAGQNTDTQYF. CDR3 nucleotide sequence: TGTGCCAGCAGTTTCGGAGCGGGGCAGAACACAGATACGCAGTATTTT.

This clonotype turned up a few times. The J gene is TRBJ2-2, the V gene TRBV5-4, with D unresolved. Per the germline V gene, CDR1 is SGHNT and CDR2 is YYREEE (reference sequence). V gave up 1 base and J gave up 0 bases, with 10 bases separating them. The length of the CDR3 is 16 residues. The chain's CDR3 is CASSLRKGANTGELFF. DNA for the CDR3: TGTGCCAGCAGCTTGAGAAAAGGCGCGAACACCGGGGAGCTGTTTTTT.

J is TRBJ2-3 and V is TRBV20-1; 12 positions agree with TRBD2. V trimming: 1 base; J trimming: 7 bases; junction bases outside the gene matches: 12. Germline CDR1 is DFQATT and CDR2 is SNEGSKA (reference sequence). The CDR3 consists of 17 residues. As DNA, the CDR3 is TGCAGTGCTAGAGTTGGGGCTAGCGGGAGGGCCGGGAATACGCAGTATTTT. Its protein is CSARVGASGRAGNTQYF.

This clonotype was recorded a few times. The CDR3 DNA reads TGCAGCGCTCAAGGAGACCGACGGGGAGGGGGGATGAACACTGAAGCTTTCTTT. Protein product: CSAQGDRRGGGMNTEAFF. This chain uses TRBV29-1 with TRBJ1-1; D may be TRBD1 (6 bases). CDR1 is SQVTM, CDR2 ANQGSEA, per germline. Trimming cost V 7 bases and J 0 bases, with 27 bases left between them. The CDR3 is made up of 18 amino acids.

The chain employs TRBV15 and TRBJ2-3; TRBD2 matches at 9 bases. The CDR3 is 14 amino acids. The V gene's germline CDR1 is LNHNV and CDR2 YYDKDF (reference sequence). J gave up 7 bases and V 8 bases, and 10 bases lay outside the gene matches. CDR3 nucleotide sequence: TGTGCCACCCGACCGGGACTAGCCAGCCATACGCAGTATTTT. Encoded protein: CATRPGLASHTQYF.

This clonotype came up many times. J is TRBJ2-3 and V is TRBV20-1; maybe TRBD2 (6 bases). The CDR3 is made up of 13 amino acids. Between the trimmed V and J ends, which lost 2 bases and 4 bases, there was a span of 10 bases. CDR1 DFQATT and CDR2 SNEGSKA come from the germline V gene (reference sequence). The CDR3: CSARTGVPDTQYF. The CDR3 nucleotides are TGCAGTGCTAGAACGGGGGTACCAGATACGCAGTATTTT.

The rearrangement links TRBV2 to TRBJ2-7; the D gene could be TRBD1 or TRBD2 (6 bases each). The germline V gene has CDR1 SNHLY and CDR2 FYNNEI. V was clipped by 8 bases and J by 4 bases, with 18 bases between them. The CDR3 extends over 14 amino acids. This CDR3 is CASREEGVRYEQYF. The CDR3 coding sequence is TGTGCCAGCCGAGAGGAGGGGGTAAGGTACGAGCAGTACTTC.

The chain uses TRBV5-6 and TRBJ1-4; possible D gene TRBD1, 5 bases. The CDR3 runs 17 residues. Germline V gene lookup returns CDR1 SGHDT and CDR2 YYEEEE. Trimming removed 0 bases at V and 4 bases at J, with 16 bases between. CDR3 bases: TGTGCCAGCAGCTTGGCTAAAGGGGCTCAGTATAATGAAAAACTGTTTTTT. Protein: CASSLAKGAQYNEKLFF.

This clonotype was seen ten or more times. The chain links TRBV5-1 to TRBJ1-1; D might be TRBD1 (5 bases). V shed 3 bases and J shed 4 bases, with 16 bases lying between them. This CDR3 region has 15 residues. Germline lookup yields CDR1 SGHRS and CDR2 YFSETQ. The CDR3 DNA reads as TGCGCCAGCAGCTCGGCGGGCAGGGTATTCACTGAAGCTTTCTTT. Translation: CASSSAGRVFTEAFF. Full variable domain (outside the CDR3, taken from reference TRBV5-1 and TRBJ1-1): KAGVTQTPRYLIKTRGQQVTLSCSPISGHRSVSWYQQTPGQGLQFLFEYFSETQRNKGNFPGRFSGRQFSNSRSEMNVSTLELGDSALYLCASSSAGRVFTEAFFGQGTRLTVV.

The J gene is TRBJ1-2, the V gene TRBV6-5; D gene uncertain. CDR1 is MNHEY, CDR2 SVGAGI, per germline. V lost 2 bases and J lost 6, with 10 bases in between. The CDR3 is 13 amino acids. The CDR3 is CASSYRPEDGYTF. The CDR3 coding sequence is TGTGCCAGCAGTTACCGGCCGGAGGATGGCTACACCTTC.

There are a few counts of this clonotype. The CDR3 DNA is TGTGCCAGCAGAAGACTAGCGGGATTGAGGCAAGAGACCCAGTACTTC. Its translation is CASRRLAGLRQETQYF. The V call is TRBV7-2, the J call TRBJ2-5, with 11 bases that match TRBD2. Germline V gene sequence: CDR1 SGHTA, CDR2 FQGNSA. This CDR3 has 16 residues. The trim removed 6 bases at V and 2 bases at J, leaving 8 bases unmatched.

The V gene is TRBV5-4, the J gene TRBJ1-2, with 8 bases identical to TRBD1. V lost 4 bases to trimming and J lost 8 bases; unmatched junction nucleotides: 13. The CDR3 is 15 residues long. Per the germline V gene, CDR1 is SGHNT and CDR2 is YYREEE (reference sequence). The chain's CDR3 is CASSPTATGASGYTF. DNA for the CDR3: TGTGCCAGCAGCCCTACCGCGACAGGGGCTAGCGGCTACACCTTC.

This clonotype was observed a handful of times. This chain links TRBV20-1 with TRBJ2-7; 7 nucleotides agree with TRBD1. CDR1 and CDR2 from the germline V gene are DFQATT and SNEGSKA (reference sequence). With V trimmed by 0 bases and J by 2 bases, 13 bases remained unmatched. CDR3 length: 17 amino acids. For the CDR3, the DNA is TGCAGTGCTAGAGATTGGACCTCCGGACAGGCTGCCTACGAGCAGTACTTC. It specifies CSARDWTSGQAAYEQYF.